A single sample is the source of the 20 T cell receptor beta chains below, sequenced in a study of tumor-infiltrating lymphocytes in primary liver carcinoma. Priming with a constant-region primer yielded TCR beta cDNA from roughly 500 ng total RNA. ARM-PCR was slightly modified, and three nested multiplex PCR rounds with it gave rise to the TCR beta libraries. TRBV1-TRBV30 forward primers and a C-beta reverse primer were used in the first two PCR rounds, which each ran for around 10 cycles. TCRdb independently ran MiXCR on the multiplex PCR reads; one entry per CDR3 protein. Of about 200,000 distinct CDR3 sequences in the sample, roughly two thirds were seen once. Blood RNA came from unsorted whole blood; germline DNA was also extracted. Sequencing was performed on peripheral blood. These receptors all stem from a woman aged 55-69 years with primary liver carcinoma and hepatitis B virus infection.

Note on this clonotype: This may be a read error: a much more frequent sequence differs by one nucleotide. V and J are TRBV12-3 or TRBV12-4 and TRBJ1-6; D not certain. Deletions cut 6 bases from V and 17 bases from J, with 14 bases between. The CDR3 is made up of 11 amino acids. CDR3 DNA sequence: TGTGCCAGCAGCTCTCTTGGGCCCATCCACTTT. This gives the protein CASSSLGPIHF.

This chain connects TRBV6-5 to TRBJ2-1; 9 nucleotides match TRBD1. The V gene end was trimmed by 6 bases and the J gene end by 7 bases; junction bases not matched to a gene: 7. The CDR3 length is 14 residues. CDR1 and CDR2 (germline): MNHEY, SVGAGI. The CDR3 is CASSRGQGGNEQFF. Here the CDR3 DNA reads TGTGCCAGCAGCCGGGGACAGGGAGGGAATGAGCAGTTCTTC.

This chain connects TRBV6-6 to TRBJ2-7; D tentatively reads TRBD1 or TRBD2 (5 bases each). This CDR3 region has 13 residues. The germline V gene encodes CDR1 MNHNY and CDR2 SVGAGI (reference sequence). Trimming took off 10 bases at V and 0 bases at J, with 13 bases between the two ends. The CDR3 loop reads CAIGAGSSYEQYF. The CDR3 coding sequence is TGTGCCATCGGCGCAGGGAGCTCCTACGAGCAGTACTTC.

As to this clonotype: The junction departs from the called germline gene at one end, perhaps through a read error. The chain is built from TRBV6-6 and TRBJ2-5; 12 nucleotides match TRBD2. Germline values: CDR1 MNHNY, CDR2 SVGAGI (reference sequence). The CDR3 sequence is 17 residues long. CDR3 residues: CASSNPRTSGTGEAQHF. In DNA, the CDR3 is TGTGCCAGTAGCAACCCACGGACTAGCGGGACGGGAGAGGCCCAGCACTTC.

Details on this clonotype: This may come from a read error, since a much larger clone is one base off. CDR3 in DNA: TGTGCCAACAGTCAGTACGCCCCGGGACAGTGGAACACTGAAGCTTTCTTT. Its protein product is CANSQYAPGQWNTEAFF. This chain connects TRBV6-5 to TRBJ1-1; TRBD1 aligns across 7 bases. The length of the CDR3 is 17 residues. Germline CDR1 and CDR2: MNHEY and SVGAGI.

This clonotype was seen only a few times. The chain joins TRBV6-4 to TRBJ1-2, with a weak D call TRBD1 (6 bases). Trimming stripped 4 bases from V and 1 base from J, with 25 bases between. Germline V gene data show CDR1 as MRHNA and CDR2 as SNTAGT. The CDR3 runs to 19 residues. CDR3: CASSGPAGAGAPVNYGYTF. The DNA for the CDR3 is TGTGCCAGCAGTGGACCGGCGGGGGCAGGGGCCCCCGTTAACTATGGCTACACCTTC.

A single count supports this clonotype. A much larger clone differs from this one at a single base, so this may be a read error. This chain links TRBV12-3 or TRBV12-4 with TRBJ2-1, with 12 bases fitting TRBD2. The CDR3 covers 18 residues. The DNA for the CDR3 is TGTGTCAGCAGTTCTCTAGCGGGAGGGTCTAGCTCCTACAATGAGCAGTTCTTC. This gives the protein CVSSSLAGGSSSYNEQFF.

The DNA of the CDR3 is TGTGCCAGCAGTCAGGGACAGTCCAAAACCTATGGCTACACCTTC. It codes for CASSQGQSKTYGYTF. V is TRBV6-2 or TRBV6-3 and J is TRBJ1-2; 7 bases agree with TRBD1. V trimming: 5 bases; J trimming: 4 bases; junction bases outside the gene matches: 10. The CDR3 is made up of 15 amino acids. The V gene's germline CDR1 is MNHEY and CDR2 SVGEGT.

Note on this clonotype: A read error may explain this, as a much larger clone is one base away. The V gene is TRBV5-4, the J gene TRBJ2-1, with TRBD2 identical over 9 bases. The germline gives CDR1 SGHNT, CDR2 YYREEE (reference sequence). The CDR3 has 15 residues. CDR3 protein: CVSSPGLALNNEQFF. In DNA, the CDR3 is TGTGTCAGCAGCCCGGGACTAGCTTTAAACAATGAGCAGTTCTTC.

A word on this clonotype: This clone may be a read error of a much larger clone one base away. No conserved phenylalanine or tryptophan ends this CDR3, so it is likely a read error. The chain has TRBV28 and TRBJ2-7, with D possibly TRBD2 on 5 matching bases. V lost 4 bases and J 4 bases, leaving 8 bases between the germline ends. The CDR3 sequence is 12 residues long. The V gene's germline CDR1 is MDHEN and CDR2 SYDVKM. CDR3 in amino acids: CASSSGEYEQYS. The DNA for the CDR3 is TGTGCCAGCAGTTCCGGGGAGTACGAGCAGTACTCC.

This clonotype was observed a handful of times. The chain is built from TRBV7-9 and TRBJ2-1, with 10 bases matching TRBD1. V lost 5 bases and J lost 4; bases outside the gene matches: 8. The germline CDR1 and CDR2 sequences are SEHNR and FQNEAQ (reference sequence). The CDR3 is 16 amino acids. CDR3 DNA sequence: TGTGCCAGCAGCCCCGGGACAGGGGAGACATACAATGAGCAGTTCTTC. Its protein is CASSPGTGETYNEQFF.

About this clonotype itself: With a much larger clone just one base away, this may be a read error. The chain joins TRBV6-5 to TRBJ1-1, with no clear D. Germline CDR1 and CDR2: MNHEY and SVGAGI. The CDR3 runs 13 residues. CDR3 in DNA: TGTACCAGCAGTTACACGGGAAACACTGAAGCTTTCTTT. As protein: CTSSYTGNTEAFF.

Notes on this clonotype: Mismatch with germline at one junction end may stem from a read error. The chain joins TRBV6-6 to TRBJ1-2; TRBD1 might be the D (6 bases). This CDR3 has 15 amino acids. The germline gives CDR1 MNHNY, CDR2 SVGAGI (reference sequence). CDR3 sequence: CASNYSGRGDYGYTF. In nucleotides, the CDR3 is TGTGCTAGCAATTACTCCGGCAGGGGAGACTATGGCTACACCTTC.

A note on this clonotype: The junction differs from germline at one of its ends, possibly a read error. The chain employs TRBV7-8 and TRBJ2-6; 7 nucleotides line up with TRBD2. The CDR3 sequence is 16 residues long. Germline CDR1 and CDR2: SGHVS and FQNEAQ. In nucleotides, the CDR3 is TGTGCCAGCGGCTTACGGGGGGTCTCTGGGGCCAACGTCCTGACTTTC. This gives the protein CASGLRGVSGANVLTF.

This clonotype has only a few counts. This may arise from a read error, as a much more abundant clone is one base away. The DNA for the CDR3 is TGTGCCAGCAGCCGCGTAAGGACGAACACTGAAGCTTTCTTT. This gives the protein CASSRVRTNTEAFF. The V gene is TRBV14, the J gene TRBJ1-1; D unclear. The germline V and J ends were trimmed by 4 bases and 1 base, with 10 bases remaining between them. Looked up from germline, CDR1 is SGHDN and CDR2 is FVKESK. The CDR3 consists of 14 residues.

This clonotype occurred a few times. A much larger clone lies one base from this, so it may be a read error. This chain connects TRBV6-1 to TRBJ2-7; 9 nucleotides align to TRBD1. Germline lookup yields CDR1 MNHNS and CDR2 SASEGT. The CDR3 sequence is 14 residues long. V lost 6 bases and J lost 4; bases outside the gene matches: 7. In DNA, the CDR3 is TGTGCCAGCAGGACCGGGACAGGGTATTACGAGCAGTACTTC. This codes for CASRTGTGYYEQYF.

A remark on this clonotype: A much larger clone lies one base from this, so it may be a read error. This rearrangement joins TRBV12-5 to TRBJ1-6, with TRBD1 matching over 9 bases. The CDR3 is 17 amino acids. Germline CDR1 reads LGHNT; CDR2 reads FRNRAP. Trimming removed 5 bases from V and 5 bases from J; junction bases left unmatched: 10. The CDR3 nucleotides are TGTGCTAGTGGTCCTACAACAGGGGGCGCTCATAATTCACCCCTCCACTTT. As protein: CASGPTTGGAHNSPLHF.

The J gene is TRBJ2-7, the V gene TRBV21-1; the table's TRBD1 call for D was not verified on the DNA. TRBV21-1 is marked as a pseudogene. The CDR3 is 19 residues long. CDR3 nucleotides: TGTGCCAGCAGCAAAGATAGCCAATTACTGGGCGGGACCGCCTACGAGCAGTACTTC. Amino acids: CASSKDSQLLGGTAYEQYF.

In its sample, this clonotype was seen a few times. V gene TRBV28 combines with J gene TRBJ2-1, with TRBD1 as a possible D gene (6 bases). CDR1 is MDHEN and CDR2 is SYDVKM in the germline V gene. Between the trimmed V and J ends, which lost 4 bases and 0 bases, there was a span of 13 bases. This CDR3 is 16 amino acids long. The CDR3 DNA follows: TGTGCCAGCAGTTCACCGGGACAAAGCTCCTACAATGAGCAGTTCTTC. It translates to CASSSPGQSSYNEQFF. The variable domain in full, completed from reference TRBV28 and TRBJ2-1, reads DVKVTQSSRYLVKRTGEKVFLECVQDMDHENMFWYRQDPGLGLRLIYFSYDVKMKEKGDIPEGYSVSREKKERFSLILESASTNQTSMYLCASSSPGQSSYNEQFFGPGTRLTVL.

On this clonotype itself: This may come from a read error, since a much larger clone is one base off. The chain has TRBV6-5 and TRBJ2-5, with D uncertain. With 2 bases removed from V and 7 bases from J, the gap between germline ends came to 8 bases. CDR1 MNHEY and CDR2 SVGAGI come from the germline V gene. The CDR3 is 12 amino acids. The CDR3: CASSYRVGTQYF. CDR3 DNA sequence: TGTGCCAGCAGTTACAGGGTCGGGACCCAGTACTTC.